Listed below are T cell receptor beta chains from one sample, sequenced in a study of CD8 T cell repertoires and HIV-1 epitope variants. No antigen has been assigned to these receptors. Assay used: immunoSEQ multiplex PCR; TCRdb lists only in-frame clones, some missing. The repertoire includes thousands of clones, approximately 70% of them detected once, and approximately 40% sits in the top ten. Sequenced input: cultured CD8+ T cells derived from PBMCs. All receptors derive from a male donor with HIV. Both conserved end residues are part of each CDR3. Fields, in order: CDR3 DNA, CDR3 protein, clone size, J gene, CDR3 length, D gene, V gene. A D gene is named only where the DNA matches it firmly. Size is omitted from some rows. Given values are once, few, many or a class for expanded clones.

CDR3 DNA: TGTGCCAGCAGCCAAGTGAACACTGAAGCTTTCTTT; CDR3 protein: CASSQVNTEAFF; clone size: NA; J gene: TRBJ1-1; CDR3 length: 12; D gene: NA; V gene: TRBV5-4
CDR3 DNA: TGTGCCAGCAGCGTAGAAAACACAGGGGGTTTCACCGGGGAGCTGTTTTTT; CDR3 protein: CASSVENTGGFTGELFF; clone size: NA; J gene: TRBJ2-2; CDR3 length: 17; D gene: TRBD1; V gene: TRBV9
CDR3 DNA: TGCGCCAGCAGCTCGACCGGGACAGGGGGATACGAGCAGTACTTC; CDR3 protein: CASSSTGTGGYEQYF; clone size: NA; J gene: TRBJ2-7; CDR3 length: 15; D gene: TRBD1; V gene: TRBV5-1
CDR3 DNA: TGTGCCAGCAGCGTGTACCAGGGGTATGAGCAGTTCTTC; CDR3 protein: CASSVYQGYEQFF; clone size: NA; J gene: TRBJ2-1; CDR3 length: 13; D gene: NA; V gene: TRBV2
CDR3 DNA: TGTGCCAGCAGTTTTGGCCCGGAGGAGGGCTACACCTTC; CDR3 protein: CASSFGPEEGYTF; clone size: few; J gene: TRBJ1-2; CDR3 length: 13; D gene: NA; V gene: TRBV27
CDR3 DNA: TGTGCCAGCAGCTTAAGCCCAGGGGCCAACGTCCTGACTTTC; CDR3 protein: CASSLSPGANVLTF; clone size: NA; J gene: TRBJ2-6; CDR3 length: 14; D gene: NA; V gene: TRBV7-8
CDR3 DNA: TGTGCCAGCAGTGCGAGACTAGCGGGAGGGCCGAAAGAGCAGTTCTTC; CDR3 protein: CASSARLAGGPKEQFF; clone size: NA; J gene: TRBJ2-1; CDR3 length: 16; D gene: TRBD2; V gene: TRBV6-1
CDR3 DNA: TGTGCCAGCATTACAGAAAGCAATGAGCAGTTCTTC; CDR3 protein: CASITESNEQFF; clone size: NA; J gene: TRBJ2-1; CDR3 length: 12; D gene: NA; V gene: TRBV6-6
CDR3 DNA: TGTGCCAGCAGTTATGGGACAGGGACTGGAAACACCATATATTTT; CDR3 protein: CASSYGTGTGNTIYF; clone size: NA; J gene: TRBJ1-3; CDR3 length: 15; D gene: TRBD1; V gene: TRBV6-5
CDR3 DNA: TGTGCCAGCAGCCCGGCGGGGACCACTGAAGCTTTCTTT; CDR3 protein: CASSPAGTTEAFF; clone size: NA; J gene: TRBJ1-1; CDR3 length: 13; D gene: NA; V gene: TRBV7-6
CDR3 DNA: TGTGCCAGCACCCCCATCCGGGCCTCCACCGGGGAGCTGTTTTTT; CDR3 protein: CASTPIRASTGELFF; clone size: few; J gene: TRBJ2-2; CDR3 length: 15; D gene: NA; V gene: TRBV28
CDR3 DNA: TGTGCCAGCAGCGGACTAGCGAGGGAAGAGACCCAGTACTTC; CDR3 protein: CASSGLAREETQYF; clone size: NA; J gene: TRBJ2-5; CDR3 length: 14; D gene: TRBD2; V gene: TRBV5-6
CDR3 DNA: TGTGCCAGCAGTTTAGGGGTCGGGACAGGAGACTACGAGCAGTACTTC; CDR3 protein: CASSLGVGTGDYEQYF; clone size: NA; J gene: TRBJ2-7; CDR3 length: 16; D gene: TRBD1; V gene: TRBV27
CDR3 DNA: TGTGCCAGCAGCCCGAGAGGGGCAGGGCACACCGGGGAGCTGTTTTTT; CDR3 protein: CASSPRGAGHTGELFF; clone size: NA; J gene: TRBJ2-2; CDR3 length: 16; D gene: NA; V gene: TRBV9
CDR3 DNA: TGTGCCAGCAGATTTAGAGGGGAGAACACTGAAGCTTTCTTT; CDR3 protein: CASRFRGENTEAFF; clone size: NA; J gene: TRBJ1-1; CDR3 length: 14; D gene: NA; V gene: TRBV7-9
CDR3 DNA: TGTGCCAGCAGCTTAGAGTACAGACCGAACACTGAAGCTTTCTTT; CDR3 protein: CASSLEYRPNTEAFF; clone size: NA; J gene: TRBJ1-1; CDR3 length: 15; D gene: NA; V gene: TRBV7-8
CDR3 DNA: TGTGCCAGCAAGAGCGGACAGGGGGGTTCCGCTAAACTGTTTTTT; CDR3 protein: CASKSGQGGSAKLFF; clone size: once; J gene: TRBJ1-4; CDR3 length: 15; D gene: TRBD1; V gene: TRBV28
CDR3 DNA: TGCGCCAGCAGCCAAGATAACAGCGGCAATCAGCCCCAGCATTTT; CDR3 protein: CASSQDNSGNQPQHF; clone size: NA; J gene: TRBJ1-5; CDR3 length: 15; D gene: NA; V gene: TRBV4-1
CDR3 DNA: TGTGCCAGCAGCATAACAGGGGCCAGCACAGATACGCAGTATTTT; CDR3 protein: CASSITGASTDTQYF; clone size: NA; J gene: TRBJ2-3; CDR3 length: 15; D gene: TRBD1; V gene: TRBV11-2
CDR3 DNA: TGTGCCAGCAGCTTAGGACTCACAAGCACAGATACGCAGTATTTT; CDR3 protein: CASSLGLTSTDTQYF; clone size: NA; J gene: TRBJ2-3; CDR3 length: 15; D gene: NA; V gene: TRBV7-8
CDR3 DNA: TGCGCCAGCAGCTCTAGGGGGGCAGGTAATCTGTACACTGAAGCTTTCTTT; CDR3 protein: CASSSRGAGNLYTEAFF; clone size: NA; J gene: TRBJ1-1; CDR3 length: 17; D gene: NA; V gene: TRBV5-1
CDR3 DNA: TGTGCCAGCAGCCCTGGGGGGACCTCAAGGGATGAGCAGTTCTTC; CDR3 protein: CASSPGGTSRDEQFF; clone size: NA; J gene: TRBJ2-1; CDR3 length: 15; D gene: NA; V gene: TRBV5-8
CDR3 DNA: TGTGCCAGCAGCCTTGACAGGGTGAATACTTTCTTT; CDR3 protein: CASSLDRVNTFF; clone size: NA; J gene: TRBJ1-1; CDR3 length: 12; D gene: TRBD1; V gene: TRBV5-8
CDR3 DNA: TGTGCCAGCAGCCCTCGACTAGCGGGGGGCAATGAGCAGTTCTTC; CDR3 protein: CASSPRLAGGNEQFF; clone size: NA; J gene: TRBJ2-1; CDR3 length: 15; D gene: TRBD2; V gene: TRBV7-6
CDR3 DNA: TGCGCCAGCAGCTTGTTACCCCCCGTGGATGGCAATCAGCCCCAGCATTTT; CDR3 protein: CASSLLPPVDGNQPQHF; clone size: once; J gene: TRBJ1-5; CDR3 length: 17; D gene: NA; V gene: TRBV5-1
CDR3 DNA: TGTGCCAGCAGCGGAGAGGACAGGTTCTCGGACGAGACCCAGTACTTC; CDR3 protein: CASSGEDRFSDETQYF; clone size: NA; J gene: TRBJ2-5; CDR3 length: 16; D gene: TRBD1; V gene: TRBV9
CDR3 DNA: TGTGCCAGCAGTGGAACAGGGTTAGAGCCCCAGCATTTT; CDR3 protein: CASSGTGLEPQHF; clone size: NA; J gene: TRBJ1-5; CDR3 length: 13; D gene: NA; V gene: TRBV2
CDR3 DNA: TGTGCCAGCAGCTTAGAGGCAGACTCCTACTACGAGCAGTACTTC; CDR3 protein: CASSLEADSYYEQYF; clone size: NA; J gene: TRBJ2-7; CDR3 length: 15; D gene: NA; V gene: TRBV7-6
CDR3 DNA: TGTGCCAGCAGCCCCAGGGCGTCCCCCGAGCAGTACTTC; CDR3 protein: CASSPRASPEQYF; clone size: NA; J gene: TRBJ2-7; CDR3 length: 13; D gene: NA; V gene: TRBV7-9
CDR3 DNA: TGTGCCAGCGGGGAACGGGGTCGAGAGCAGTACTTC; CDR3 protein: CASGERGREQYF; clone size: few; J gene: TRBJ2-7; CDR3 length: 12; D gene: NA; V gene: TRBV11-2
CDR3 DNA: TGTGCCAGCAATCGGGACCTCAACACTGAAGCTTTCTTT; CDR3 protein: CASNRDLNTEAFF; clone size: NA; J gene: TRBJ1-1; CDR3 length: 13; D gene: NA; V gene: TRBV28
CDR3 DNA: TGTGCCAGCAGCTCGGGACATGGACTTTACGAGCAGTACTTC; CDR3 protein: CASSSGHGLYEQYF; clone size: few; J gene: TRBJ2-7; CDR3 length: 14; D gene: NA; V gene: TRBV27
CDR3 DNA: TGTGCCAGCAGCCTAGGGCCGGGACAGAACTACGAGCAGTACTTC; CDR3 protein: CASSLGPGQNYEQYF; clone size: few; J gene: TRBJ2-7; CDR3 length: 15; D gene: TRBD1; V gene: TRBV27
CDR3 DNA: TGTGCCAGTAGTACCGGGACAGGGGGCGATGGCTACACCTTC; CDR3 protein: CASSTGTGGDGYTF; clone size: NA; J gene: TRBJ1-2; CDR3 length: 14; D gene: TRBD1; V gene: TRBV19
CDR3 DNA: TGTGCCAGCAGCCGAGGACAGGCCTACGAGCAGTACTTC; CDR3 protein: CASSRGQAYEQYF; clone size: NA; J gene: TRBJ2-7; CDR3 length: 13; D gene: TRBD1; V gene: TRBV11-1
CDR3 DNA: TGTGCCAGCACCGAAGAGTCCTACGAGCAGTACTTC; CDR3 protein: CASTEESYEQYF; clone size: once; J gene: TRBJ2-7; CDR3 length: 12; D gene: NA; V gene: TRBV2
CDR3 DNA: TGTGCCATCAGTGTGGGAGGACAGGGGGGCGAGCAGTACTTC; CDR3 protein: CAISVGGQGGEQYF; clone size: few; J gene: TRBJ2-7; CDR3 length: 14; D gene: TRBD1; V gene: TRBV10-3
CDR3 DNA: TGTGCCAGCAGTGGACACCGGGAGAGAGAAAAACTGTTTTTT; CDR3 protein: CASSGHREREKLFF; clone size: NA; J gene: TRBJ1-4; CDR3 length: 14; D gene: NA; V gene: TRBV25-1
CDR3 DNA: TGTGCCAGCAGCCCGGGGGGTGGGGGAGCTGGCACAGATACGCAGTATTTT; CDR3 protein: CASSPGGGGAGTDTQYF; clone size: NA; J gene: TRBJ2-3; CDR3 length: 17; D gene: TRBD2; V gene: TRBV7-9
CDR3 DNA: TGTGCCAGTAGTGAACTCGACAGGACCAATCAGCCCCAGCATTTT; CDR3 protein: CASSELDRTNQPQHF; clone size: few; J gene: TRBJ1-5; CDR3 length: 15; D gene: NA; V gene: TRBV19
CDR3 DNA: TGTGCCAGCAGTCCCAGCGGGGGGGCCGCCGATACGCAGTATTTT; CDR3 protein: CASSPSGGAADTQYF; clone size: NA; J gene: TRBJ2-3; CDR3 length: 15; D gene: TRBD2; V gene: TRBV27
CDR3 DNA: TGTGCCAGCAGCAAAGGAGGGCCCTATAATTCACCCCTCCACTTT; CDR3 protein: CASSKGGPYNSPLHF; clone size: NA; J gene: TRBJ1-6; CDR3 length: 15; D gene: NA; V gene: TRBV21-1
CDR3 DNA: TGTGCCAGCAGCTTGGGTAACCCTGAAGCTTTCTTT; CDR3 protein: CASSLGNPEAFF; clone size: medium-sized; J gene: TRBJ1-1; CDR3 length: 12; D gene: NA; V gene: TRBV7-2